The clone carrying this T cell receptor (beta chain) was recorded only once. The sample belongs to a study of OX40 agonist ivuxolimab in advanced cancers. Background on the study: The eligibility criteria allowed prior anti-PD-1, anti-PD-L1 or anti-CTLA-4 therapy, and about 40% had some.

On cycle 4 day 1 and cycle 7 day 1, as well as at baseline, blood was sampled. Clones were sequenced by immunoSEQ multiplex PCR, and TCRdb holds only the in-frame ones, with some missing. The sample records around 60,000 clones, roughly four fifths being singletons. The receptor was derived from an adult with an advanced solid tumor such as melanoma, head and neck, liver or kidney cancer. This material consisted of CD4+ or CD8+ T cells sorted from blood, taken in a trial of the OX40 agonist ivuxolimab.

In nucleotides, the CDR3 is TGCGCCAGCAGGGGCGGGGTCCCAGATACGCAGTATTTT. Its protein is CASRGGVPDTQYF. The genes are TRBV10-2 and TRBJ2-3, with a tentative D call TRBD2 (6 bases). Trimming took off 6 bases at V and 4 bases at J, with 11 bases between the two ends. The length of the CDR3 is 13 residues. The V gene's germline CDR1 is WSHSY and CDR2 SAAADI.